The 21 T cell receptor beta chains below come from one sample, sequenced in a study of CD8 T cells in Susac syndrome. Random hexamers were used to reverse transcribe an amount of roughly 0.5 to 1 ug RNA. TCRdb re-derived calls from the immunoSEQ multiplex PCR reads in MiXCR, one entry per CDR3 protein. In the table there are some 160,000 distinct CDR3 sequences, approximately 95% of which are singletons. Sequenced sample: CD8+ T cells from PBMCs. These TCRs come from a human donor with multiple sclerosis.

V gene TRBV5-1 combines with J gene TRBJ2-1, with 12 bases aligning to TRBD2. Germline CDR1 SGHRS, CDR2 YFSETQ. This CDR3 comprises 17 residues. Trimming took 0 bases from V and 2 from J; bases not matched to a gene: 3. CDR3 nucleotides: TGCGCCAGCAGCTTGGAAGCTAGCGGGAGGGCCTACAATGAGCAGTTCTTC. Translation gives CASSLEASGRAYNEQFF.

This chain joins TRBV5-1 and TRBJ2-2; D is undetermined. Germline values: CDR1 SGHRS, CDR2 YFSETQ. The CDR3 is 14 residues long. Trimming removed 1 base from V and 3 bases from J, with 7 bases in between. The CDR3 nucleotides read TGCGCCAGCAGCTTGAAGGTGGACACCGGGGAGCTGTTTTTT. Its protein is CASSLKVDTGELFF. The variable domain in full, with the rest retrieved from reference TRBV5-1 and TRBJ2-2, is KAGVTQTPRYLIKTRGQQVTLSCSPISGHRSVSWYQQTPGQGLQFLFEYFSETQRNKGNFPGRFSGRQFSNSRSEMNVSTLELGDSALYLCASSLKVDTGELFFGEGSRLTVL.

This clonotype was observed a single time. The V gene is TRBV3-1, the J gene TRBJ2-3; 8 bases are shared with TRBD1. The CDR3 runs to 15 residues. CDR1 and CDR2 from the germline V gene are LGHDT and YNNKEL (reference sequence). Trimming at V came to 7 bases and at J to 5 bases, leaving 11 bases not matched to a gene. The CDR3 loop is CASIGQGGGGDTQYF. CDR3 nucleotide sequence: TGTGCCAGCATCGGACAGGGTGGAGGAGGAGATACGCAGTATTTT.

The CDR3, as DNA: TGTGCCAGCAGCCCGAGCGGGACTGGCTCCTACGAGCAGTACTTC. Its protein product is CASSPSGTGSYEQYF. V usage is TRBV9 and J usage is TRBJ2-7; 7 bases agree with TRBD2. Looked up from germline, CDR1 is SGDLS and CDR2 is YYNGEE. V trimming: 4 bases; J trimming: 0 bases; junction bases outside the gene matches: 7. The CDR3 runs to 15 residues.

The CDR3 bases are TGTGCCAGTCGGGGATCTGGCTACACCTTC. It codes for CASRGSGYTF. This chain joins TRBV2 and TRBJ1-2, with D hard to call. V shed 9 bases and J shed 7 bases, with 9 bases lying between them. This CDR3 has 10 residues. Germline-derived CDR1 and CDR2 are SNHLY and FYNNEI.

V gene TRBV28 combines with J gene TRBJ2-1; D unresolved. V lost 3 bases to trimming and J lost 10 bases, with 7 bases between them. The CDR3 runs 11 residues. The germline V gene has CDR1 MDHEN and CDR2 SYDVKM. CDR3 in DNA: TGTGCCAGCAGTTTCAACACAGAGCAGTTCTTC. Protein: CASSFNTEQFF.

Only one count was recorded for this clonotype. V usage is TRBV27 and J usage is TRBJ2-3; TRBD2 matches at 14 bases. Losses at the gene ends were 10 bases for V and 2 bases for J; bases not matched to a gene: 14. CDR3 length equals 18 residues. Germline assignment: CDR1 MNHEY and CDR2 SMNVEV (reference sequence). The CDR3 loop reads CATTQGLAGEWVTDTQYF. The CDR3 bases are TGTGCCACCACTCAGGGACTAGCGGGAGAGTGGGTCACAGATACGCAGTATTTT.

This chain joins TRBV3-1 and TRBJ2-5; unclear D gene. The V gene lost 0 bases and the J gene lost 2 bases, with 13 bases spanning the gap. This CDR3 is 16 amino acids long. The germline gives CDR1 LGHDT, CDR2 YNNKEL (reference sequence). Written as DNA, the CDR3 is TGTGCCAGCAGCCAAGAAGTCGGTAGCCTACAAGAGACCCAGTACTTC. It codes for CASSQEVGSLQETQYF.

The chain has TRBV7-3 and TRBJ2-2; D ambiguous. The CDR3 has 15 residues. Germline V lookup: CDR1 SGHTA, CDR2 FQGTGA. V lost 5 bases, J lost 4 bases, and 14 bases lay in between. The CDR3 sequence is CASSKNGPFTGELFF. CDR3 in DNA: TGTGCCAGCAGCAAAAACGGACCCTTCACCGGGGAGCTGTTTTTT. The full variable domain, completed using reference TRBV7-3 and TRBJ2-2, is GAGVSQTPSNKVTEKGKYVELRCDPISGHTALYWYRQSLGQGPEFLIYFQGTGAADDSGLPNDRFFAVRPEGSVSTLKIQRTERGDSAVYLCASSKNGPFTGELFFGEGSRLTVL.

CDR3: CASSLERTEAFF. In DNA form, the CDR3 reads TGTGCCAGCAGCTTAGAACGGACTGAAGCTTTCTTT. The chain employs TRBV13 and TRBJ1-1; D remains unclear. There are 12 residues in the CDR3. Trimming pared 1 base from V and 5 bases from J, leaving 5 bases between. Per germline, CDR1 PRHDT and CDR2 FYEKMQ (reference sequence).

V and J are TRBV19 and TRBJ1-1, with unresolved D. V shed 0 bases and J shed 0 bases, with 8 bases lying between them. Looked up from germline, CDR1 is LNHDA and CDR2 is SQIVND (reference sequence). CDR3 length equals 15 residues. CDR3 in DNA: TGTGCCAGTAGTATAGATCGAAGCATGAACACTGAAGCTTTCTTT. Translating gives CASSIDRSMNTEAFF.

The chain links TRBV28 to TRBJ2-5; the match to TRBD2 covers 9 bases. J gave up 6 bases and V 7 bases, and 21 bases lay outside the gene matches. CDR3 length: 18 amino acids. CDR1 is MDHEN and CDR2 is SYDVKM in the germline V gene. The CDR3 sequence is CASMPGIGGGRAPKTQYF. In DNA form, the CDR3 reads TGTGCCAGCATGCCCGGCATCGGAGGCGGGAGGGCCCCGAAGACCCAGTACTTC.

This chain joins TRBV14 and TRBJ2-7; 9 bases align to TRBD1. The trim removed 4 bases at V and 9 bases at J, leaving 7 bases unmatched. Per germline, CDR1 SGHDN and CDR2 FVKESK. The CDR3 is 13 residues long. CDR3 loop: CASSPRDRAPQYF. CDR3 coding DNA: TGTGCCAGCAGCCCCCGGGACAGGGCCCCGCAGTACTTC.

The chain joins TRBV20-1 to TRBJ1-2; a weak D match, TRBD1 (5 bases). CDR3 length: 16 residues. Trimming removed 2 bases from V and 1 base from J, with 17 bases in between. Germline assignment: CDR1 DFQATT and CDR2 SNEGSKA (reference sequence). CDR3 DNA: TGCAGTGCTAGACCCTCCTCGCAGGGATTTAACTATGGCTACACCTTC. Translated: CSARPSSQGFNYGYTF.

J is TRBJ1-6 and V is TRBV30; 8 positions agree with TRBD1. Germline V lookup: CDR1 GTSNPN, CDR2 SVGIG (reference sequence). V gave up 3 bases and J gave up 7 bases; unmatched junction bases: 8. This CDR3 contains 15 residues. The CDR3 sequence is CAWSETTGANSPLHF. The CDR3 bases are TGTGCCTGGAGCGAAACGACAGGGGCGAATTCACCCCTCCACTTT.

The chain recombines TRBV10-3 with TRBJ2-7; D is unresolved. Trimming pared 3 bases from V and 3 bases from J, leaving 12 bases between. This CDR3 comprises 14 residues. Germline V gene lookup returns CDR1 ENHRY and CDR2 SYGVKD. The CDR3 nucleotides read TGTGCCATCAGTGATAGTGTGGGCCACTACGAGCAGTACTTC. Its protein product is CAISDSVGHYEQYF.

This chain links TRBV21-1 with TRBJ2-1; the table's D gene call, TRBD1, was not cross checked with the DNA. TRBV21-1 represents a pseudogene. This CDR3 comprises 16 residues. This CDR3 is CASSAPMGPMSNEQFF. CDR3 DNA sequence: TGTGCCAGCAGCGCCCCGATGGGACCCATGTCAAATGAGCAGTTCTTC.

The chain links TRBV15 to TRBJ2-6, with D possibly matching TRBD2 (5 bases). The CDR3 has 16 amino acids. V shed 6 bases and J shed 1 base, with 13 bases lying between them. Germline values: CDR1 LNHNV, CDR2 YYDKDF (reference sequence). The CDR3 DNA follows: TGTGCCACCAGGGATCGGGGTCCTTCTGGGGCCAACGTCCTGACTTTC. Protein sequence: CATRDRGPSGANVLTF.

This clonotype was detected only once. CDR3 sequence (DNA): TGTGCTAGTGGTCCCGCCCCGGGTCATGAGCAGTTCTTC. This translates into CASGPAPGHEQFF. This chain joins TRBV12-5 and TRBJ2-1; D remains unclear. This CDR3 region has 13 residues. V gave up 5 bases and J gave up 8 bases, with 13 bases separating them. The V gene's germline CDR1 is LGHNT and CDR2 FRNRAP.

The J gene is TRBJ2-1, the V gene TRBV7-6; 8 bases line up with TRBD1. V lost 5 bases to trimming and J lost 3 bases; unmatched junction nucleotides: 9. Germline V gene lookup returns CDR1 SGHVS and CDR2 FNYEAQ. The CDR3 covers 16 residues. CDR3 coding DNA: TGTGCCAGCAGCCGAGGCCGGGACAGGAGCTACAATGAGCAGTTCTTC. Its translation: CASSRGRDRSYNEQFF.

This clonotype has a single count. The genes are TRBV2 and TRBJ2-7; 7 bases match TRBD2. Germline V gene data show CDR1 as SNHLY and CDR2 as FYNNEI. Unmatched junction bases numbered 8, after V lost 7 bases and J lost 5 bases. This CDR3 spans 13 amino acids. CDR3 sequence reads: CASNLASGDEQYF. CDR3 nucleotide sequence: TGTGCCAGCAATCTCGCTAGCGGTGACGAGCAGTACTTC.